The 9 T cell receptor beta chains in this list originate from one sample, sequenced in a study of blood T cell repertoires in COVID-19. This table comes from immunoSEQ multiplex PCR, and its TCRdb copy is limited to in-frame clones, with some not included. The table has 97,000 or so clones, about 72% seen once. The material sequenced was peripheral blood. The receptors were gathered from a man aged 55 to 70 with active or convalescent COVID-19.

This chain links TRBV27 with TRBJ2-2; 7 nucleotides line up with TRBD2. Per germline, CDR1 MNHEY and CDR2 SMNVEV (reference sequence). The CDR3 is 19 amino acids. V shed 6 bases and J 0 bases; nucleotides not matched to a gene: 16. CDR3: CASSTLWREGRTNTGELFF. The CDR3 bases are TGTGCCAGCAGCACCTTGTGGAGGGAGGGAAGGACGAACACCGGGGAGCTGTTTTTT.

The rearrangement joins TRBV6-5 to TRBJ1-2; 12 bases fit TRBD1. V trimming: 3 bases; J trimming: 4 bases; junction bases outside the gene matches: 6. Germline CDR1 MNHEY, CDR2 SVGAGI. This CDR3 is built from 16 residues. CDR3 in DNA: TGTGCCAGCAGTTATGGGACAGGGGGCTCTAGCTATGGCTACACCTTC. Translating gives CASSYGTGGSSYGYTF.

The rearrangement uses TRBV19 and TRBJ1-1; D may be TRBD1 (5 bases). Germline V gene data show CDR1 as LNHDA and CDR2 as SQIVND (reference sequence). There are 15 residues in the CDR3. The V end lost 1 base, the J end lost 7 bases, and 16 bases lay between the germline ends. CDR3 in amino acids: CASSIGAAGKNEAFF. The CDR3 DNA reads TGTGCCAGTAGTATAGGGGCGGCAGGGAAGAATGAAGCTTTCTTT.

The CDR3 spells CASSDIRGYEQYF. The CDR3 DNA sequence: TGTGCCAGCAGTGATATCAGGGGCTACGAGCAGTACTTC. The rearrangement links TRBV6-1 to TRBJ2-7; TRBD1 is a possible D gene (6 bases). Per germline, CDR1 MNHNS and CDR2 SASEGT. V was clipped by 3 bases and J by 3 bases, with 9 bases between them. This CDR3 is built from 13 residues.

The genes are TRBV28 and TRBJ2-3; no definite D call. V gave up 3 bases and J gave up 0 bases, with 10 bases separating them. The CDR3 consists of 15 residues. Germline CDR1 and CDR2: MDHEN and SYDVKM. CDR3 region: CASSFQSLSTDTQYF. Written as DNA, the CDR3 is TGTGCCAGCAGTTTCCAGTCCCTCAGCACAGATACGCAGTATTTT.

This clone occurred many times. The rearrangement joins TRBV27 to TRBJ2-7; TRBD2 agrees at 13 bases. The CDR3 is 14 residues long. Germline V lookup: CDR1 MNHEY, CDR2 SMNVEV (reference sequence). Trimming took 6 bases from V and 6 from J; bases not matched to a gene: 5. The CDR3 protein is CASSRTSGSGEQYF. The CDR3 bases are TGTGCCAGCAGCCGGACTAGCGGGAGTGGCGAGCAGTACTTC.

CDR3 sequence: CASSQGSQPQHF. The CDR3 DNA follows: TGTGCCAGCAGCCAAGGGAGTCAGCCCCAGCATTTT. The V and J genes are TRBV3-1 (or the pseudogene TRBV3-2) and TRBJ1-5; no definite D call. Trimming removed 1 base at V and 6 bases at J, with 4 bases between. The germline V gene has CDR1 LGHDT and CDR2 YNNKEL (reference sequence). The CDR3 contains 12 residues.

The V call is TRBV28, the J call TRBJ2-4; no firm D call. The V and J ends lost 4 bases and 1 base respectively, with 11 bases between them. The CDR3 loop spans 15 amino acids. Germline lookup yields CDR1 MDHEN and CDR2 SYDVKM. The CDR3 region is CASSSISGAKNIQYF. CDR3 DNA: TGTGCCAGCAGTTCAATTTCCGGGGCCAAAAACATTCAGTACTTC.

This chain connects TRBV24-1 to TRBJ1-1; possibly TRBD1 for D (5 bases). V lost 9 bases to trimming and J lost 1 base, with 11 bases between them. This CDR3 spans 13 amino acids. Looked up from germline, CDR1 is KGHDR and CDR2 is SFDVKD. The CDR3 loop is CATARGPNTEAFF. For the CDR3, the DNA is TGTGCCACCGCAAGGGGTCCGAACACTGAAGCTTTCTTT.